Following are 19 T cell receptor beta chains from one sample sequenced in a study of early T cells in non-severe SARS-CoV-2 infection. TCRdb re-derived calls from the 5' RACE reads in MiXCR, one entry per CDR3 protein. The repertoire holds 50,000 or so distinct CDR3 sequences, with roughly an eighth as singletons. The sample taken for sequencing was whole blood. These receptors all come from an adult who was a healthcare worker with PCR-confirmed SARS-CoV-2 infection or an uninfected control (not recorded which).

In this sample, this clonotype turned up many times. This rearrangement joins TRBV7-9 to TRBJ2-5, with D tentatively TRBD1 (6 bases). The CDR3 consists of 15 residues. V was cut by 5 bases and J by 0 bases, with 13 bases left in between. Looked up from germline, CDR1 is SEHNR and CDR2 is FQNEAQ (reference sequence). Written as DNA, the CDR3 is TGTGCCAGCAGCCCGCCGGACAGAAACCAAGAGACCCAGTACTTC. This translates into CASSPPDRNQETQYF.

The chain uses TRBV7-8 and TRBJ2-3, with D perhaps matching TRBD2 (6 bases). The CDR3 runs to 13 residues. Deletions cut 4 bases from V and 6 bases from J, with 11 bases between. The germline V gene has CDR1 SGHVS and CDR2 FQNEAQ. CDR3 coding DNA: TGTGCCAGCAGCTCGACTAGGGAGGATACGCAGTATTTT. Encoded protein: CASSSTREDTQYF. Looking up the rest from reference TRBV7-8 and TRBJ2-3 gives the full variable domain: GAGVSQSPRYKVAKRGQDVALRCDPISGHVSLFWYQQALGQGPEFLTYFQNEAQLDKSGLPSDRFFAERPEGSVSTLKIQRTQQEDSAVYLCASSSTREDTQYFGPGTRLTVL.

CDR3: CASSAPLGRERSTGELFF. CDR3 DNA sequence: TGTGCCAGCAGTGCACCCCTGGGGCGGGAGAGGTCCACCGGGGAGCTGTTTTTT. The chain combines TRBV6-5 with TRBJ2-2, with 7 positions matching TRBD2. V trimming: 5 bases; J trimming: 4 bases; junction bases outside the gene matches: 16. Germline-derived CDR1 and CDR2 are MNHEY and SVGAGI. The CDR3 length is 18 residues.

This clonotype was seen many times. The chain carries TRBV20-1 and TRBJ2-1, with 10 positions matching TRBD1. V trimming: 0 bases; J trimming: 4 bases; junction bases outside the gene matches: 6. CDR3 length: 16 residues. The germline gives CDR1 DFQATT, CDR2 SNEGSKA (reference sequence). The CDR3 DNA is TGCAGTGCTAGAGACCAACGGACAGGGGGATACAATGAGCAGTTCTTC. Translated, it gives CSARDQRTGGYNEQFF.

The chain recombines TRBV3-1 with TRBJ1-1; 7 bases line up with TRBD1. Trimming at V came to 4 bases and at J to 0 bases, leaving 8 bases not matched to a gene. This CDR3 is 16 amino acids long. Germline CDR1 LGHDT, CDR2 YNNKEL (reference sequence). CDR3 loop: CASSPGQVGMNTEAFF. CDR3 sequence (DNA): TGTGCCAGCAGCCCCGGACAGGTGGGGATGAACACTGAAGCTTTCTTT.

The table lists this clonotype with many counts. V and J are TRBV5-1 and TRBJ2-3; D gene ambiguous. This CDR3 region has 15 residues. The V gene lost 6 bases and the J gene lost 0 bases, with 14 bases spanning the gap. CDR1 and CDR2 (germline): SGHRS, YFSETQ. CDR3 sequence: CASKILGFSTDTQYF. The CDR3 region has the DNA TGCGCCAGCAAGATACTGGGTTTTAGCACAGATACGCAGTATTTT.

This chain links TRBV5-6 with TRBJ2-1, with 9 bases that match TRBD1. Trimming cost V 4 bases and J 3 bases; bases outside gene matches: 5. Germline lookup yields CDR1 SGHDT and CDR2 YYEEEE. The CDR3 sequence is 15 residues long. As DNA, the CDR3 is TGTGCCAGCAGCCAACAGGGGGCAGACTACAATGAGCAGTTCTTC. Protein product: CASSQQGADYNEQFF.

This clonotype appeared many times. CDR3 amino acids: CASSPGTGFYEQYF. For the CDR3, the DNA is TGTGCCAGCAGCCCCGGGACAGGGTTTTACGAGCAGTACTTC. The gene calls are TRBV5-6 and TRBJ2-7, with 9 bases lining up with TRBD1. The CDR3 consists of 14 residues. CDR1 is SGHDT and CDR2 is YYEEEE in the germline V gene. The junction had 6 bases not matched to a gene; V was cut back by 4 bases and J by 4 bases.

The chain employs TRBV29-1 and TRBJ1-5, with unresolved D. CDR3 size: 12 residues. The germline V gene encodes CDR1 SQVTM and CDR2 ANQGSEA. V lost 4 bases and J 4 bases, leaving 8 bases between the germline ends. The CDR3 nucleotides read TGCAGCGTTGGGGAGAAGAATCAGCCCCAGCATTTT. Translation: CSVGEKNQPQHF.

The chain combines TRBV18 with TRBJ2-7; D tentatively fits TRBD1 or TRBD2 (5 bases each). The CDR3 loop spans 11 amino acids. Between the trimmed V and J ends, which lost 3 bases and 7 bases, there was a span of 7 bases. Looked up from germline, CDR1 is KGHSH and CDR2 is LQKENI. CDR3: CASSPGEEQYF. CDR3 coding DNA: TGTGCCAGCTCACCGGGGGAGGAGCAGTACTTC.

This chain joins TRBV6-4 and TRBJ2-1; TRBD1 or TRBD2 may be the D gene (5 bases each). The CDR3 spans 16 residues. Germline V gene lookup returns CDR1 MRHNA and CDR2 SNTAGT. Trimming left V 2 bases short and J 2 bases short, with 13 bases between. The CDR3 bases are TGTGCCAGCAGTGACGAGGGGAGACTCCCCTACAATGAGCAGTTCTTC. Amino acid sequence: CASSDEGRLPYNEQFF.

V gene TRBV4-2 combines with J gene TRBJ1-1; no firm D call. V was pared by 0 bases and J by 3 bases, with 11 bases between. This CDR3 region has 15 residues. Per the germline V gene, CDR1 is LGHNA and CDR2 is YNFKEQ. The CDR3 region has the DNA TGTGCCAGCAGCCAAGAGGCGGGCATGGACACTGAAGCTTTCTTT. Translation gives CASSQEAGMDTEAFF.

This clonotype was observed a few times. The CDR3 region has the DNA TGTGCCTGGAATGGGGTAGTCAAAAACATTCAGTACTTC. Its protein is CAWNGVVKNIQYF. This chain connects TRBV30 to TRBJ2-4; D gene unclear. V lost 4 bases to trimming and J lost 3 bases, with 10 bases between them. Looked up from germline, CDR1 is GTSNPN and CDR2 is SVGIG (reference sequence). The CDR3 is 13 amino acids.

The chain employs TRBV28 and TRBJ1-1; tentative D call: TRBD1 (5 bases). Germline values: CDR1 MDHEN, CDR2 SYDVKM. The CDR3 covers 17 residues. V lost 3 bases and J 5 bases, leaving 22 bases between the germline ends. Written as DNA, the CDR3 is TGTGCCAGCAGTTTTACGGTGGGTCAAACCAGGGCAACTGAAGCTTTCTTT. This translates into CASSFTVGQTRATEAFF. Full variable domain (remainder filled in from reference TRBV28 and TRBJ1-1): DVKVTQSSRYLVKRTGEKVFLECVQDMDHENMFWYRQDPGLGLRLIYFSYDVKMKEKGDIPEGYSVSREKKERFSLILESASTNQTSMYLCASSFTVGQTRATEAFFGQGTRLTVV.

This clonotype was counted only a few times. The chain combines TRBV12-3 or TRBV12-4 with TRBJ2-7; no firm D call. V was cut by 6 bases and J by 0 bases, with 18 bases left in between. The CDR3 runs 16 residues. The chain's CDR3 is CASSPQPVLGSYEQYF. The DNA for the CDR3 is TGTGCCAGCAGCCCTCAACCCGTCCTGGGCTCCTACGAGCAGTACTTC.

The chain carries TRBV15 and TRBJ2-7; TRBD1 matches 7 bases. Trimming at V came to 3 bases and at J to 2 bases, leaving 4 bases not matched to a gene. CDR1 is LNHNV, CDR2 YYDKDF, per germline (reference sequence). The CDR3 contains 14 residues. In DNA, the CDR3 is TGTGCCACCAGCAGCCCGGGACAGCCCTACGAGCAGTACTTC. Its translation is CATSSPGQPYEQYF.

This clonotype was recorded at least ten times. This chain uses TRBV20-1 with TRBJ1-2; D not resolved. There are 12 residues in the CDR3. V lost 0 bases and J 8 bases, leaving 10 bases between the germline ends. Germline CDR1 DFQATT, CDR2 SNEGSKA (reference sequence). The DNA of the CDR3 is TGCAGTGCTAGAGACGGGATACGCGGCTACACCTTC. Protein sequence: CSARDGIRGYTF.

There are many counts of this clonotype. The chain has TRBV18 and TRBJ2-5; D is possibly TRBD2 (5 bases). Germline V gene sequence: CDR1 KGHSH, CDR2 LQKENI. The CDR3 is 16 amino acids. V lost 1 base to trimming and J lost 1 base, with 13 bases between them. CDR3 amino acids: CASSPRYRGSQETQYF. CDR3 bases: TGTGCCAGCTCACCACGTTATCGAGGGTCCCAAGAGACCCAGTACTTC.

A note on this clonotype: This may come from a read error, since a much larger clone is one base off. The chain recombines TRBV5-6 with TRBJ1-1, with unresolved D. The CDR3 runs to 13 residues. Per germline, CDR1 SGHDT and CDR2 YYEEEE. The CDR3 region is CASSSDQNTEALF. In DNA, the CDR3 is TGTGCCAGCAGCTCGGACCAGAACACTGAAGCTCTCTTT.